The source of this TCR beta chain is a study of CD8+ T cells in alopecia areata. Study background: Severity of treated patients was scored by affected scalp percentage. Findings and caveats of the study: Links between baseline CD8+ expansion and response need larger treated cohorts.

To note about this clone: Its antigen is as yet unknown.

CDR1 and CDR2 (germline): SQVTM, ANQGSEA. There are 15 residues in the CDR3. The V gene lost 0 bases and the J gene lost 6 bases, with 16 bases spanning the gap. Treatment here: oral pan-JAK inhibitor, 5-10 mg twice daily. After isolation, RNA underwent reverse transcription to generate cDNA as the sequencing template. Sequenced by immunoSEQ multiplex PCR; TCRdb stores in-frame clones only, minus some. The sample lists about 200,000 clones, 58% seen once, with 5% to 6% in the top ten. The rearrangement joins TRBV29-1 to TRBJ2-3; unclear D gene. This receptor was taken from a human donor with alopecia areata. The source was CD4+ T cells sorted from blood, collected at week 24, from a patient treated with tofacitinib. Written as DNA, the CDR3 is TGCAGCGTTGAAGAGTACTCGACCTCAGGCGATACGCAGTATTTT. Its protein product is CSVEEYSTSGDTQYF.